A single TCR beta chain is shown here with its context. As yet, its antigen is unknown. This sample is drawn from a study of radiotherapy plus CTLA-4 blockade in lung cancer. Libraries were prepared by immunoSEQ multiplex PCR; TCRdb keeps only in-frame clonotypes and omits some of them. Of about 99,000 clones listed, around 88% are singletons. The CDR3 is made up of 16 amino acids. Trimming shortened V by 0 bases and J by 3 bases, and 15 bases separated the two germline ends. Germline V gene sequence: CDR1 GTSNPN, CDR2 SVGIG (reference sequence). Points from the study as a whole: Researchers report tumor-derived TCR clones expanding in blood after radiotherapy plus ipilimumab.

Material: peripheral blood, obtained from a patient treated with radiotherapy plus ipilimumab. The chain has TRBV30 and TRBJ1-3, with D unresolved. This sequence was found in a human donor with non-small cell lung cancer that progressed on radiotherapy plus ipilimumab. The CDR3: CAWSVPSPRGGNTIYF. CDR3 nucleotides: TGTGCCTGGAGTGTACCGAGCCCCCGGGGTGGAAACACCATATATTTT.